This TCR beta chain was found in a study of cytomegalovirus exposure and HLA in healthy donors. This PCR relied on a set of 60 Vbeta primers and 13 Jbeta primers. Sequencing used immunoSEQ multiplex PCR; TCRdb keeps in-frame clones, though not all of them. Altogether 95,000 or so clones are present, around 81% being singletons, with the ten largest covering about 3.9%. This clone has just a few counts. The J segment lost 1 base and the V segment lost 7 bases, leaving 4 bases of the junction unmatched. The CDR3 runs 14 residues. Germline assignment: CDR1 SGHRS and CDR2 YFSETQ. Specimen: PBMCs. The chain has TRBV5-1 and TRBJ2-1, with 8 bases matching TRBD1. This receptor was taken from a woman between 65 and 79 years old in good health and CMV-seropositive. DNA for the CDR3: TGCGCCAGCCAGGACAGGGTGTCCTACAATGAGCAGTTCTTC. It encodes CASQDRVSYNEQFF.